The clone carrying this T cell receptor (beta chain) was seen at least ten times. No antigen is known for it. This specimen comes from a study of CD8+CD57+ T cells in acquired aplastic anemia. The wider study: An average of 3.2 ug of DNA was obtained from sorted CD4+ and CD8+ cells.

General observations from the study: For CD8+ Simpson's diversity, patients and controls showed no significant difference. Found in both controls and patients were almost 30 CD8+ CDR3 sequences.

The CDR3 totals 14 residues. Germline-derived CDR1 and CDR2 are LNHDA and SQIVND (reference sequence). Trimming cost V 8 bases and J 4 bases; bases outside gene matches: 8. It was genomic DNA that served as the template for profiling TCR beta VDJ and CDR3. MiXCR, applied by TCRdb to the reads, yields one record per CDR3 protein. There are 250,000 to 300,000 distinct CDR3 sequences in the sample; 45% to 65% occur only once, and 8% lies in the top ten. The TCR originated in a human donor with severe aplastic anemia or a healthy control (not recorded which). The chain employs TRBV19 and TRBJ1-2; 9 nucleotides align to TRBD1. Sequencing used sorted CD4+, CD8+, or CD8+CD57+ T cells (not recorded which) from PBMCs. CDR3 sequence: CASSDRGWVYGYTF. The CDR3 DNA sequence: TGTGCCAGTTCGGACAGGGGTTGGGTCTATGGCTACACCTTC.